One and the same sample provided the 28 T cell receptor beta chains below, sequenced in a study of identical twins. TCRdb used MiXCR to reprocess the 5' RACE reads, holding one entry per CDR3 protein. The sample has roughly 570,000 distinct CDR3 sequences, 9.6% seen once. The same data also contributed to another study, on yellow fever vaccine responses in identical twins.

Source material: PBMCs. The receptors originated from a woman in her late teens or twenties in good health.

The CDR3 region has the DNA TGCAGCGTTCCGAGCACAGATACGCAGTATTTT. Translating it yields CSVPSTDTQYF. The chain recombines TRBV29-1 with TRBJ2-3; D unresolved. Germline-derived CDR1 and CDR2 are SQVTM and ANQGSEA. Trimming removed 5 bases at V and 0 bases at J, with 3 bases between. This CDR3 is 11 amino acids long.

The chain uses TRBV7-9 and TRBJ1-1; D unclear. Trimming shortened V by 5 bases and J by 4 bases, and 11 bases separated the two germline ends. The CDR3 consists of 13 residues. Germline loops: CDR1 SEHNR, CDR2 FQNEAQ (reference sequence). For the CDR3, the DNA is TGTGCCAGCAGCCCGGTGGTGGCCACTGAAGCTTTCTTT. Protein product: CASSPVVATEAFF.

The J gene is TRBJ2-3, the V gene TRBV7-8, with D perhaps being TRBD1 or TRBD2 (5 bases each). V lost 3 bases and J 0 bases, leaving 10 bases between the germline ends. Per germline, CDR1 SGHVS and CDR2 FQNEAQ. This CDR3 has 15 residues. The CDR3 DNA follows: TGTGCCAGCAGCTTCAGAGGGGATAGCACAGATACGCAGTATTTT. It encodes CASSFRGDSTDTQYF.

The rearrangement links TRBV7-1 to TRBJ2-1, with 11 bases aligning to TRBD2. TRBV7-1 is known as an ORF, though its function is uncertain. The length of the CDR3 is 22 residues. The V segment lost 2 bases and the J segment 1 base; nucleotides outside the gene matches: 19. This CDR3 is CASSSSKPGTSGERGSYNEQFF. CDR3 in DNA: TGTGCCAGCAGCTCAAGTAAACCGGGGACTAGCGGAGAAAGGGGATCCTACAATGAGCAGTTCTTC.

V gene TRBV27 combines with J gene TRBJ2-4; the match to TRBD1 covers 7 bases. The CDR3 has 16 residues. V lost 8 bases to trimming and J lost 0 bases; unmatched junction nucleotides: 10. CDR1 and CDR2 from the germline V gene are MNHEY and SMNVEV (reference sequence). CDR3 nucleotide sequence: TGTGCCAGCCGGACAGGACAGGCCTTAGCCAAAAACATTCAGTACTTC. Protein sequence: CASRTGQALAKNIQYF.

This clonotype was seen more than once but under ten times. J is TRBJ2-3 and V is TRBV4-1; TRBD2 aligns across 7 bases. CDR1 is MGHRA, CDR2 YSYEKL, per germline. The ends lost 2 bases at V and 2 bases at J; junction bases unmatched: 13. This CDR3 spans 18 amino acids. In DNA form, the CDR3 reads TGCGCCAGCAGCCAAAAGCCTAAAGCGGGACTTATCACAGATACGCAGTATTTT. Translated: CASSQKPKAGLITDTQYF.

This clonotype has only a few counts. Its ends do not fully match the called genes, so a read error is possible. V and J are TRBV29-1 and TRBJ2-2, with a tentative D call TRBD1 (6 bases). CDR1 is SQVTM and CDR2 is ANQGSEA in the germline V gene. CDR3 size: 13 residues. The CDR3, as DNA: TGTGGTGGGGGACACTTGAACACCGGGGAGCTGTTTTTT. Its translation is CGGGHLNTGELFF.

The CDR3 is CASSLVGQLYGYTF. The CDR3 DNA follows: TGTGCCAGCAGTTTAGTGGGACAACTCTATGGCTACACCTTC. The chain is built from TRBV12-3 or TRBV12-4 and TRBJ1-2; tentative D call: TRBD1 (6 bases). The CDR3 contains 14 residues. Trimming pared 1 base from V and 4 bases from J, leaving 10 bases between.

This clonotype was counted between two and nine times. This chain uses TRBV5-1 with TRBJ2-7; 9 bases map to TRBD1. This CDR3 comprises 17 residues. V gave up 4 bases and J gave up 1 base; unmatched junction bases: 12. Germline lookup yields CDR1 SGHRS and CDR2 YFSETQ. The chain's CDR3 is CASSPPRTGDNSYEQYF. DNA of the CDR3: TGCGCCAGCAGCCCCCCACGGACAGGGGATAATTCCTACGAGCAGTACTTC. Using reference TRBV5-1 and TRBJ2-7 for the parts outside the CDR3, the full variable domain is KAGVTQTPRYLIKTRGQQVTLSCSPISGHRSVSWYQQTPGQGLQFLFEYFSETQRNKGNFPGRFSGRQFSNSRSEMNVSTLELGDSALYLCASSPPRTGDNSYEQYFGPGTRLTVT.

The sample holds a few counts of this clonotype. This chain joins TRBV7-9 and TRBJ2-1; D might be TRBD2 (5 bases). Germline loops: CDR1 SEHNR, CDR2 FQNEAQ (reference sequence). Trimming left V 9 bases short and J 9 bases short, with 12 bases between. There are 11 residues in the CDR3. This CDR3 reads CASRAGSEQFF. CDR3 nucleotide sequence: TGTGCCAGTCGGGCGGGCAGTGAGCAGTTCTTC.

The table lists this clonotype with a few counts. The CDR3 nucleotides read TGTGCCAGCAGTGATGACAGGGGTATTTCGAATGAGCAGTTCTTC. Translation gives CASSDDRGISNEQFF. The gene calls are TRBV25-1 and TRBJ2-1; 8 bases match TRBD1. The CDR3 is 15 residues long. CDR1 is MGHDK, CDR2 SYGVNS, per germline. V shed 3 bases and J 7 bases; nucleotides not matched to a gene: 8.

The table lists this clonotype with a count of one. The chain links TRBV2 to TRBJ2-7, with D possibly being TRBD2 (6 bases). V dropped 7 bases and J dropped 2 bases, with 9 bases sitting between them. This CDR3 has 12 amino acids. The germline gives CDR1 SNHLY, CDR2 FYNNEI. The CDR3 here is CASIGGAYEQYF. Written as DNA, the CDR3 is TGTGCCAGCATCGGCGGGGCCTACGAGCAGTACTTC. Full variable domain (rest looked up from reference TRBV2 and TRBJ2-7): EPEVTQTPSHQVTQMGQEVILRCVPISNHLYFYWYRQILGQKVEFLVSFYNNEISEKSEIFDDQFSVERPDGSNFTLKIRSTKLEDSAMYFCASIGGAYEQYFGPGTRLTVT.

This clonotype has just a few counts. This chain connects TRBV4-3 to TRBJ1-2, with a weak D call TRBD1 (5 bases). Trimming took 0 bases from V and 7 from J, leaving 15 bases between them. This CDR3 has 15 amino acids. CDR1 and CDR2 (germline): LGHNA, YSLEER. DNA of the CDR3: TGCGCCAGCAGCCAAGATCGCTCGGGGGTTGGTGGCTACACCTTC. This translates into CASSQDRSGVGGYTF.

A remark on this clonotype: Mismatch with germline at one junction end may stem from a read error. V and J are TRBV2 and TRBJ2-3; 9 bases agree with TRBD1. The germline V gene encodes CDR1 SNHLY and CDR2 FYNNEI. The length of the CDR3 is 18 residues. The CDR3 DNA is TGTGCCATCAGTCCCCCCCATAGGGGACAGGGTGTGACAGATACGCAGTATTTT. Translation: CAISPPHRGQGVTDTQYF.

This clonotype was recorded a few times. The chain combines TRBV6-5 with TRBJ2-7; D uncertain. CDR1 and CDR2 from the germline V gene are MNHEY and SVGAGI. The V gene lost 0 bases and the J gene lost 4 bases, with 13 bases spanning the gap. There are 15 residues in the CDR3. CDR3 region: CASSYSESTNYEQYF. The DNA for the CDR3 is TGTGCCAGCAGTTACTCGGAGAGCACGAATTACGAGCAGTACTTC.

This clonotype came up a few times. The chain carries TRBV11-3 and TRBJ1-1; D is unresolved. The CDR3 sequence is 14 residues long. Per germline, CDR1 SGHNT and CDR2 YENEEA. V lost 1 base, J lost 6 bases, and 12 bases lay in between. CDR3 protein: CASSLGSGVAEAFF. The CDR3 DNA reads as TGTGCCAGCAGCTTAGGGTCGGGAGTCGCTGAAGCTTTCTTT.

This clonotype was counted between two and nine times. The J gene is TRBJ2-2, the V gene TRBV11-1; 11 bases match TRBD2. J was trimmed by 8 bases and V by 3 bases; bases with no gene match: 14. Germline CDR1 is SGHAT and CDR2 is FQDESV (reference sequence). The CDR3 is 18 residues long. The CDR3 region has the DNA TGTGCCAGCAGCTTGCCGACTAGCGGGAAGGGTCGTACTGGGGAGCTGTTTTTT. Its protein product is CASSLPTSGKGRTGELFF. Full variable domain (outside the CDR3, taken from reference TRBV11-1 and TRBJ2-2): EAEVAQSPRYKITEKSQAVAFWCDPISGHATLYWYRQILGQGPELLVQFQDESVVDDSQLPKDRFSAERLKGVDSTLKIQPAELGDSAMYLCASSLPTSGKGRTGELFFGEGSRLTVL.

This clonotype was counted many times. The chain employs TRBV7-2 and TRBJ1-4; 7 positions agree with TRBD1. From germline, CDR1 is SGHTA and CDR2 FQGNSA. The CDR3 is 15 residues long. V trimming: 3 bases; J trimming: 4 bases; junction bases outside the gene matches: 5. This CDR3 reads CASSLGDSLNEKLFF. CDR3 DNA sequence: TGTGCCAGCAGCTTGGGGGACAGTCTTAATGAAAAACTGTTTTTT.

Here the CDR3 DNA reads TGCAGTGCCGAGCGACAGGGAATTGGTGAGACCCAGTACTTC. Protein sequence: CSAERQGIGETQYF. V and J are TRBV20-1 and TRBJ2-5, with TRBD1 matching 7 bases. This CDR3 spans 14 amino acids. V lost 6 bases and J lost 5; bases outside the gene matches: 12. In germline, CDR1 is DFQATT, CDR2 SNEGSKA (reference sequence).

In its sample, this clonotype was seen a few times. This sequence joins TRBV20-1 and TRBJ2-7, with D perhaps TRBD1 (6 bases). Germline CDR1 and CDR2: DFQATT and SNEGSKA (reference sequence). V lost 6 bases, J lost 3 bases, and 18 bases lay in between. There are 14 residues in the CDR3. CDR3 sequence: CSAQNRVGLYEQYF. CDR3 nucleotides: TGCAGTGCCCAGAACAGGGTCGGTCTCTACGAGCAGTACTTC.

In its sample, this clonotype was seen many times. V and J are TRBV4-3 and TRBJ1-6, with D possibly TRBD1 on 6 matching bases. Germline-derived CDR1 and CDR2 are LGHNA and YSLEER. The CDR3 is 14 amino acids. Deletions cut 5 bases from V and 5 bases from J, with 10 bases between. CDR3 residues: CASSVQGHNSPLHF. CDR3 nucleotide sequence: TGCGCCAGCAGCGTTCAGGGGCATAATTCACCCCTCCACTTT.

Only a few counts were recorded for this clonotype. The chain employs TRBV29-1 and TRBJ2-1; 7 nucleotides line up with TRBD1. CDR3 length equals 14 residues. Germline trimming cut 6 bases from V and 2 bases from J; bases unmatched to any gene: 7. The germline V gene has CDR1 SQVTM and CDR2 ANQGSEA. CDR3 in amino acids: CSVIHRGTYNEQFF. CDR3 sequence (DNA): TGCAGCGTCATCCACAGGGGCACCTACAATGAGCAGTTCTTC.

This clonotype came up a few times. The V and J genes are TRBV20-1 and TRBJ2-4; D gene unclear. The CDR3 length is 16 residues. Germline assignment: CDR1 DFQATT and CDR2 SNEGSKA (reference sequence). With 0 bases removed from V and 1 base from J, the gap between germline ends came to 13 bases. CDR3 sequence: CSARDVLALAKNIQYF. DNA of the CDR3: TGCAGTGCTAGAGACGTGTTAGCTCTGGCCAAAAACATTCAGTACTTC.

In this sample, this clonotype turned up a few times. The rearrangement joins TRBV29-1 to TRBJ1-2; D not certain. The CDR3 totals 11 residues. Germline V gene lookup returns CDR1 SQVTM and CDR2 ANQGSEA. The V gene lost 4 bases and the J gene lost 8 bases, with 11 bases spanning the gap. This CDR3 is CSVVVGFGYTF. CDR3 coding DNA: TGCAGCGTTGTTGTGGGTTTCGGCTACACCTTC. Together with reference TRBV29-1 and TRBJ1-2, the CDR3 gives the full variable domain: SAVISQKPSRDICQRGTSLTIQCQVDSQVTMMFWYRQQPGQSLTLIATANQGSEATYESGFVIDKFPISRPNLTFSTLTVSNMSPEDSSIYLCSVVVGFGYTFGSGTRLTVV.

This clonotype was recorded at least ten times. This chain links TRBV6-5 with TRBJ2-3; 10 bases are a match to TRBD2. The V gene's germline CDR1 is MNHEY and CDR2 SVGAGI. CDR3 size: 16 residues. The V gene end was trimmed by 2 bases and the J gene end by 4 bases; junction bases not matched to a gene: 6. CDR3 protein: CASSYGLAGVADTQYF. In nucleotides, the CDR3 is TGTGCCAGCAGTTACGGTCTAGCGGGGGTAGCAGATACGCAGTATTTT.

This clonotype has ten or more counts. The CDR3 nucleotides are TGTGCCAGCAGCCCAACCCGTGGATCTGACACCGGGGAGCTGTTTTTT. Translated, it gives CASSPTRGSDTGELFF. The gene calls are TRBV12-3 or TRBV12-4 and TRBJ2-2; D gene unclear. The CDR3 is 16 amino acids. Trimming took off 6 bases at V and 3 bases at J, with 17 bases between the two ends.

The chain links TRBV9 to TRBJ2-1, with 11 positions matching TRBD2. V shed 4 bases, J shed 8 bases, and the junction held 14 bases outside the gene matches. This CDR3 has 17 residues. Germline-derived CDR1 and CDR2 are SGDLS and YYNGEE. CDR3 sequence: CASSTDLAGGLRDEQFF. Here the CDR3 DNA reads TGTGCCAGCAGCACCGACCTAGCGGGAGGCCTTAGGGATGAGCAGTTCTTC.

This clonotype was seen ten or more times. This chain joins TRBV4-3 and TRBJ2-7; D unclear. The V end lost 4 bases, the J end lost 6 bases, and 22 bases lay between the germline ends. Germline values: CDR1 LGHNA, CDR2 YSLEER. This CDR3 is built from 16 residues. CDR3 nucleotides: TGCGCCAGCAGCCCCCCCGTGAAACCCGGGTTTTTCGAGCAGTACTTC. Amino acid sequence: CASSPPVKPGFFEQYF.